This is a list of T cell receptor beta chains from one sample in a study of cytomegalovirus exposure and HLA in healthy donors. Sequenced by immunoSEQ multiplex PCR; TCRdb stores in-frame clones only, minus some. The top ten clones hold around 4.8% of a sample with around 190,000 clones, about 80% of them seen once. The material sequenced was PBMCs. The receptor set was obtained from a woman in her 30s in good health and CMV-seropositive. The CDR3 runs from the conserved cysteine through the conserved F or W. D genes are given only for firm matches. Expanded clones get a size class; other rows say once, few or many, or leave the size out.

d_gene: TRBD2; abundance: NA; v_gene: TRBV7-2; j_gene: TRBJ2-7; CDR3nt: TGTGCCAGCAGCAGATACCACAGCGGGAGTGGATACGAGCAGTACTTC; CDR3aa: CASSRYHSGSGYEQYF
d_gene: NA; abundance: once; v_gene: TRBV5-1; j_gene: TRBJ2-2; CDR3nt: TGCGCCAGCAGCTTGGACGAGGGGGAGCTGTTTTTT; CDR3aa: CASSLDEGELFF
d_gene: TRBD1; abundance: NA; v_gene: TRBV10-3; j_gene: TRBJ1-2; CDR3nt: TGTGCCATCCCTGCGGACAGGGGATTAGCTAACTATGGCTACACCTTC; CDR3aa: CAIPADRGLANYGYTF
d_gene: NA; abundance: NA; v_gene: TRBV4-1; j_gene: TRBJ2-7; CDR3nt: TGCGCCAGCAGCCAAGACAGGGGACCGATTGAGGACGAGCAGTACTTC; CDR3aa: CASSQDRGPIEDEQYF
d_gene: NA; abundance: NA; v_gene: TRBV6-6; j_gene: TRBJ2-7; CDR3nt: TGTGCCAGCAGCCTTAGGACAGTTGCCTACGAGCAGTACTTC; CDR3aa: CASSLRTVAYEQYF
d_gene: TRBD1; abundance: NA; v_gene: TRBV15; j_gene: TRBJ2-7; CDR3nt: TGTGCCACCAGCAGAGATTCCGGACAGGGAATATTAAAAACTAGCTCCTACGAGCAGTACTTC; CDR3aa: CATSRDSGQGILKTSSYEQYF
d_gene: TRBD2; abundance: NA; v_gene: TRBV5-4; j_gene: TRBJ2-2; CDR3nt: TGTGCCAGCAGGGCGGGACTAGCGGGGGGCAACACCGGGGAGCTGTTTTTT; CDR3aa: CASRAGLAGGNTGELFF
d_gene: TRBD1; abundance: NA; v_gene: TRBV9; j_gene: TRBJ1-2; CDR3nt: TGTGCCAGCAGCGTAGAAAGGGCAGGGGGCGGTGGCTACACCTTC; CDR3aa: CASSVERAGGGGYTF
d_gene: TRBD2; abundance: few; v_gene: TRBV7-2; j_gene: TRBJ2-7; CDR3nt: TGTGCCAGCAGCTTTAGCGGGAGCCCGTCCTACGAGCAGTACTTC; CDR3aa: CASSFSGSPSYEQYF
d_gene: NA; abundance: once; v_gene: TRBV11-2; j_gene: TRBJ1-2; CDR3nt: TGTGCCAGCAGCTTAGGGGAGGGGATGGTAGCTAACTATGGCTACACCTTC; CDR3aa: CASSLGEGMVANYGYTF
d_gene: NA; abundance: NA; v_gene: TRBV5-1; j_gene: TRBJ2-3; CDR3nt: TGCGCCAGCAGCTTGGAGCCTAGCGTTAGCACAGATACGCAGTATTTT; CDR3aa: CASSLEPSVSTDTQYF
d_gene: TRBD1; abundance: NA; v_gene: TRBV10-2; j_gene: TRBJ2-5; CDR3nt: TGCGCCAGCAGGACAGGGCTTGGGGAGACCCAGTACTTC; CDR3aa: CASRTGLGETQYF
d_gene: NA; abundance: NA; v_gene: TRBV7-2; j_gene: TRBJ2-7; CDR3nt: TGTGCCAGCAGCTTAGATGGCGGGTCCTACGAGCAGTACTTC; CDR3aa: CASSLDGGSYEQYF
d_gene: NA; abundance: NA; v_gene: TRBV10-2; j_gene: TRBJ1-5; CDR3nt: TGCGCCAGCAGTGAATTGGCTCGTAGCAATCAGCCCCAGCATTTT; CDR3aa: CASSELARSNQPQHF
d_gene: TRBD1; abundance: NA; v_gene: TRBV6-5; j_gene: TRBJ2-1; CDR3nt: TGTGCCAGCAGCTCCGGACAGGTTACCTACAATGAGCAGTTCTTC; CDR3aa: CASSSGQVTYNEQFF
d_gene: NA; abundance: few; v_gene: TRBV25-1; j_gene: TRBJ2-3; CDR3nt: TGTGCCAGCTACCCTGACAATCCACCAGATACGCAGTATTTT; CDR3aa: CASYPDNPPDTQYF
d_gene: NA; abundance: NA; v_gene: TRBV10-3; j_gene: TRBJ2-1; CDR3nt: TGTGCCATCAGTGATAGCAAGAGGGCTTACAATGAGCAGTTCTTC; CDR3aa: CAISDSKRAYNEQFF
d_gene: TRBD1; abundance: NA; v_gene: TRBV29-1; j_gene: TRBJ2-5; CDR3nt: TGCAGCGTTGAGACCGGGACAGGGGGCGAAGAGACCCAGTACTTC; CDR3aa: CSVETGTGGEETQYF
d_gene: NA; abundance: NA; v_gene: TRBV25-1; j_gene: TRBJ2-3; CDR3nt: TGTGCCAGCAGTGAGGGGGCCACTAGCACAGATACGCAGTATTTT; CDR3aa: CASSEGATSTDTQYF
d_gene: NA; abundance: NA; v_gene: TRBV9; j_gene: TRBJ1-1; CDR3nt: TGTGCCAGCAGCGTAGACCGGGACACTGAAGCTTTCTTT; CDR3aa: CASSVDRDTEAFF
d_gene: NA; abundance: NA; v_gene: TRBV5-6; j_gene: TRBJ1-5; CDR3nt: TGTGCCAGCAGCCCATCGACGGGGTCTGGCAATCAGCCCCAGCATTTT; CDR3aa: CASSPSTGSGNQPQHF
d_gene: TRBD1; abundance: NA; v_gene: TRBV4-1; j_gene: TRBJ2-2; CDR3nt: TGCGCCAGCAGCCAAGAGTCTGGGGACAGGGGGCTGTTTTTT; CDR3aa: CASSQESGDRGLFF
d_gene: TRBD1; abundance: NA; v_gene: TRBV2; j_gene: TRBJ1-4; CDR3nt: TGTGCCAGCGAGGACAGGGGAAATGAAAAACTGTTTTTT; CDR3aa: CASEDRGNEKLFF
d_gene: NA; abundance: NA; v_gene: TRBV5-1; j_gene: TRBJ2-3; CDR3nt: TGCGCCAGCAGCTTGGCCGGCGAGGCGGACAGCCTTGGGGCAGATACGCAGTATTTT; CDR3aa: CASSLAGEADSLGADTQYF
d_gene: TRBD1; abundance: NA; v_gene: TRBV27; j_gene: TRBJ2-7; CDR3nt: TGTGCCAGCAGTTCCCCGGGACAGGGCTTCTACGAGCAGTACTTC; CDR3aa: CASSSPGQGFYEQYF
d_gene: NA; abundance: NA; v_gene: TRBV27; j_gene: TRBJ2-1; CDR3nt: TGTGCCATCAGGGGAGGGACTAACTACAATGAGCAGTTCTTC; CDR3aa: CAIRGGTNYNEQFF
d_gene: TRBD1; abundance: NA; v_gene: TRBV7-9; j_gene: TRBJ2-7; CDR3nt: TGTGCCAGCAGCTTAAGGCCAGGGGGCTCCTACGAGCAGTACTTC; CDR3aa: CASSLRPGGSYEQYF
d_gene: NA; abundance: once; v_gene: TRBV4-2; j_gene: TRBJ2-3; CDR3nt: TGTGCCAGCAGCCAAGGAGATGTTGCGGATAGCACAGATACGCAGTATTTT; CDR3aa: CASSQGDVADSTDTQYF
d_gene: NA; abundance: NA; v_gene: TRBV27; j_gene: TRBJ2-5; CDR3nt: TGTGCCAGCAGTCGCGGGGGCCCCCCCGTCCAAGAGACCCAGTACTTC; CDR3aa: CASSRGGPPVQETQYF
d_gene: NA; abundance: NA; v_gene: TRBV13; j_gene: TRBJ1-1; CDR3nt: TGTGCCAGCATCCCCGCGCGGTGGGGTAGCGCTGAAGCTTTCTTT; CDR3aa: CASIPARWGSAEAFF
d_gene: NA; abundance: NA; v_gene: TRBV5-1; j_gene: TRBJ2-4; CDR3nt: TGCGCCAGCAGCTTGAGCCCACAGTTAGCCAAAAACATTCAGTACTTC; CDR3aa: CASSLSPQLAKNIQYF
d_gene: NA; abundance: NA; v_gene: TRBV19; j_gene: TRBJ1-2; CDR3nt: TGTGCCAGTAGTATTGGCGGGGGGCGCCTCTATGGCTACACCTTC; CDR3aa: CASSIGGGRLYGYTF
d_gene: NA; abundance: few; v_gene: TRBV19; j_gene: TRBJ1-5; CDR3nt: TGTGCCAGTAAAGCTACAGGGTTAATGAATCAGCCCCAGCATTTT; CDR3aa: CASKATGLMNQPQHF
d_gene: TRBD1; abundance: NA; v_gene: TRBV4-2; j_gene: TRBJ1-6; CDR3nt: TGTGCCAGCAGCCAAGATACAGACAGGGTATCTTCACCCCTCCACTTT; CDR3aa: CASSQDTDRVSSPLHF
d_gene: NA; abundance: NA; v_gene: TRBV15; j_gene: TRBJ1-1; CDR3nt: TGTGCCACCAGCAGTACAGGGATCAATGCTGAAGCTTTCTTT; CDR3aa: CATSSTGINAEAFF
d_gene: NA; abundance: NA; v_gene: TRBV4-3; j_gene: TRBJ1-2; CDR3nt: TGCGCCAGCAGCCAAGTCCGATCGGGGGAGTTGCTATTATGGGGCTACACCTTC; CDR3aa: CASSQVRSGELLLWGYTF
d_gene: NA; abundance: NA; v_gene: TRBV25-1; j_gene: TRBJ2-5; CDR3nt: TGTGCCAGCAGTGTAAGGCGGGGATCGGCCCAGTACTTC; CDR3aa: CASSVRRGSAQYF
d_gene: NA; abundance: NA; v_gene: TRBV4-1; j_gene: TRBJ1-5; CDR3nt: TGCGCCAGCCAGCCACCGGGGAGCAATCAGCCCCAGCATTTT; CDR3aa: CASQPPGSNQPQHF
d_gene: TRBD1; abundance: few; v_gene: TRBV27; j_gene: TRBJ1-5; CDR3nt: TGTGCCAGTAAGGAACCGGACAGGGCCGTAACCAAAAATCAGCCCCAGCATTTT; CDR3aa: CASKEPDRAVTKNQPQHF
d_gene: TRBD1; abundance: NA; v_gene: TRBV5-4; j_gene: TRBJ2-7; CDR3nt: TGTGCCAGCAGCTTGGGGGGGACAGGGGATGCCTACGAGCAGTACTTC; CDR3aa: CASSLGGTGDAYEQYF
d_gene: NA; abundance: NA; v_gene: TRBV7-9; j_gene: TRBJ1-1; CDR3nt: TGTGCCAGCAGCGTCTCTCACAGGGATTTGAACACTGAAGCTTTCTTT; CDR3aa: CASSVSHRDLNTEAFF
d_gene: TRBD2; abundance: NA; v_gene: TRBV25-1; j_gene: TRBJ2-1; CDR3nt: TGTGCCAGCAGTGATGTGAGGAGCGGGGAGGACAATGAGCAGTTCTTC; CDR3aa: CASSDVRSGEDNEQFF
d_gene: TRBD1; abundance: NA; v_gene: TRBV10-2; j_gene: TRBJ1-1; CDR3nt: TGCGCCAGCACCGGACAGGAGAACACTGAAGCTTTCTTT; CDR3aa: CASTGQENTEAFF
d_gene: NA; abundance: NA; v_gene: TRBV18; j_gene: TRBJ2-5; CDR3nt: TGTGCCAGCTCACCCCATCCAAGACAGGACAAAAAGACCCAGTACTTC; CDR3aa: CASSPHPRQDKKTQYF
d_gene: NA; abundance: NA; v_gene: TRBV20-1; j_gene: TRBJ2-2; CDR3nt: TGCAGTGCTAGATTCGCCGGGGAGCTGTTTTTT; CDR3aa: CSARFAGELFF
d_gene: TRBD2; abundance: NA; v_gene: TRBV6-1; j_gene: TRBJ2-7; CDR3nt: TGTGCCAGCAGTGAACCCGGACTAGCGGGGTACGAGCAGTACTTC; CDR3aa: CASSEPGLAGYEQYF
d_gene: TRBD1; abundance: NA; v_gene: TRBV5-4; j_gene: TRBJ1-5; CDR3nt: TGTGCCAGCAGCCTGGACAGGGGGAATCAGCCCCAGCATTTT; CDR3aa: CASSLDRGNQPQHF
d_gene: NA; abundance: NA; v_gene: TRBV2; j_gene: TRBJ1-6; CDR3nt: TGTGCCAGCAGTGACAAGGGGGACTATAATTCACCCCTCCACTTT; CDR3aa: CASSDKGDYNSPLHF
d_gene: TRBD1; abundance: NA; v_gene: TRBV18; j_gene: TRBJ2-7; CDR3nt: TGTGCCAGCTCACCGGGGACAGGGACCTACGAGCAGTACTTC; CDR3aa: CASSPGTGTYEQYF
d_gene: TRBD2; abundance: NA; v_gene: TRBV11-2; j_gene: TRBJ2-1; CDR3nt: TGTGCCAGCACCGACCTCCTAGCGGGGGGTTACAATGAGCAGTTCTTC; CDR3aa: CASTDLLAGGYNEQFF
d_gene: NA; abundance: NA; v_gene: TRBV4-1; j_gene: TRBJ1-5; CDR3nt: TGCGCCAGCAGCCAACCCACCGGGAGGGTCACCCAGCCCCAGCATTTT; CDR3aa: CASSQPTGRVTQPQHF
d_gene: TRBD1; abundance: NA; v_gene: TRBV5-4; j_gene: TRBJ1-2; CDR3nt: TGTGCCAGCAGGGAACAGGGGGCTGGCTACACCTTC; CDR3aa: CASREQGAGYTF
d_gene: NA; abundance: few; v_gene: TRBV10-2; j_gene: TRBJ2-7; CDR3nt: TGCGCCAGCAGGGGAGGTGCTGTGTACGAGCAGTACTTC; CDR3aa: CASRGGAVYEQYF
d_gene: NA; abundance: NA; v_gene: TRBV6-5; j_gene: TRBJ1-3; CDR3nt: TGTGCCAGCAGCCCTCGCCCGGGAAGTGGAAACACCATATATTTT; CDR3aa: CASSPRPGSGNTIYF
d_gene: NA; abundance: once; v_gene: TRBV2; j_gene: TRBJ1-2; CDR3nt: TGTGCCAGCAGTGTTCGGGGTAGCAACTATGGCTACACCTTC; CDR3aa: CASSVRGSNYGYTF